A selection of T cell receptor beta chains follows, all from one sample in a study of quantifying T cell responses using KT2 cells. TCRdb used MiXCR to reprocess the UMI-ligation and nested PCR reads, holding one entry per CDR3 protein. The sample shows 42,000 or so distinct CDR3 sequences, over 15% of them seen only once. Sequencing input: PBMCs spiked with cells of the T cell clone KT2. The source is a human donor. Each CDR3 is given without its conserved first and last residue.

V gene	J gene	CDR3 protein
TRBV9	TRBJ1-2	ASSVAEGGMVDGYT
TRBV30	TRBJ2-1	ASGGPNEQF
TRBV11-2	TRBJ2-7	ASSSQGGPYEQY
TRBV20-1	TRBJ1-5	SAQSGGRRGNQPQH
TRBV6-2/TRBV6-3	TRBJ2-2	ASRPGTVTGELF
TRBV15	TRBJ2-5	ATSRVLAGSTQETQY
TRBV6-6	TRBJ2-1	ASILGGGGDNEQF
TRBV5-5	TRBJ2-7	ASSWGTSGRAEQY
TRBV30	TRBJ2-2	AWTLAGVPGELF
TRBV12-3/TRBV12-4	TRBJ1-1	ASSARRTEAF
TRBV6-5	TRBJ2-5	ASSSTGEETQY
TRBV7-2	TRBJ2-1	ASSLMGLAGADPWQF